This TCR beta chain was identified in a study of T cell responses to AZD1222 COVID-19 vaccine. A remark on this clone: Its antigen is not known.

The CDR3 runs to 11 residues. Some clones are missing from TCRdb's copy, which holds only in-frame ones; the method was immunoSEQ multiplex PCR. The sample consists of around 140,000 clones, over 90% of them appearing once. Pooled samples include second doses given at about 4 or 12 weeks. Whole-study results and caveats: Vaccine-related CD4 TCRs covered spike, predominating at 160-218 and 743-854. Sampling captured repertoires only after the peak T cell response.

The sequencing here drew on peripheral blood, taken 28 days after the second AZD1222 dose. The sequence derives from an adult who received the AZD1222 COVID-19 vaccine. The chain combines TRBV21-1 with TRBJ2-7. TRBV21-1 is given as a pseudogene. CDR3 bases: TGTGCCAGCAGCCACCCTTACGAGCAGTACTTC. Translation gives CASSHPYEQYF.